Below, 30 T cell receptor beta chains from the same sample are listed, as sequenced in a study of blood T cells in healthy people across ages (dated by TCRdb to the mid-2010s). Library generation was performed with 5' RACE. The second PCR ran for about 6 to 12 cycles and used a J-beta primer mix along with a sample-barcoded 5' primer. TCRdb trimmed public reads at Q25 via fastp, called clones via MiXCR and kept in-frame beta chains. Rows with a matching CDR3 protein are joined into one entry that keeps the most common DNA and genes. In this sample the table shows around 1,900,000 distinct CDR3 sequences, roughly two fifths of which occur a single time. Roughly 23% of the sample is held by the ten biggest clonotypes. Material: blood. The receptors were gathered from a human donor in good health.

The chain combines TRBV12-3 or TRBV12-4 with TRBJ2-3, with TRBD2 matching 11 bases. The CDR3 is 13 residues long. V shed 1 base, J shed 12 bases, and the junction held 3 bases outside the gene matches. CDR3 nucleotide sequence: TGTGCCAGCAGTTTAGTACTAGCGGGGGCACAGTATTTT. Its translation: CASSLVLAGAQYF.

The chain employs TRBV13 and TRBJ1-1, with D perhaps TRBD1 (5 bases). The length of the CDR3 is 14 residues. Germline CDR1 and CDR2: PRHDT and FYEKMQ (reference sequence). The V gene lost 2 bases and the J gene lost 6 bases, with 13 bases spanning the gap. DNA of the CDR3: TGTGCCAGCAGCTTATGGGTGAGGGACTCTGAAGCTTTCTTT. Translation gives CASSLWVRDSEAFF.

The rearrangement joins TRBV20-1 to TRBJ2-7, with 11 bases aligning to TRBD2. The germline V gene encodes CDR1 DFQATT and CDR2 SNEGSKA (reference sequence). The CDR3 has 13 amino acids. CDR3 protein: CSSRLAGTYEQYF. DNA for the CDR3: TGCAGCTCCAGACTAGCGGGGACCTACGAGCAGTACTTC.

The rearrangement links TRBV4-2 to TRBJ1-2; TRBD1 matches 7 bases. The germline V gene has CDR1 LGHNA and CDR2 YNFKEQ. The CDR3 runs 14 residues. The V segment lost 1 base and the J segment 4 bases; nucleotides outside the gene matches: 3. In DNA form, the CDR3 reads TGTGCCAGCAGCCAAGCCCAGGGGGGCTATGGCTACACCTTC. The encoded protein is CASSQAQGGYGYTF.

V gene TRBV4-3 combines with J gene TRBJ1-2; 8 nucleotides match TRBD1. The CDR3 is 19 residues long. Germline CDR1 and CDR2: LGHNA and YSLEER. With 2 bases clipped from V and 0 bases from J, the junction kept 14 bases outside the gene matches. CDR3 protein: CASSQILFDRGAANYGYTF. Written as DNA, the CDR3 is TGCGCCAGCAGCCAAATACTTTTTGACAGGGGAGCGGCTAACTATGGCTACACCTTC.

For this clonotype: One end of the junction is discordant with germline, which a read error may explain. V gene TRBV7-2 combines with J gene TRBJ2-5; TRBD2 agrees at 10 bases. The CDR3 extends over 16 amino acids. Germline CDR1 is SGHTA and CDR2 is FQGNSA. CDR3 protein: CASSLRVAGGGETQYF. DNA for the CDR3: TGTGCCAGTAGCTTAAGGGTAGCGGGGGGAGGGGAGACCCAGTACTTC.

The genes are TRBV6-2 or TRBV6-3 and TRBJ1-2; D is unresolved. This CDR3 contains 13 residues. Germline assignment: CDR1 MNHEY and CDR2 SVGEGT. V lost 5 bases and J 8 bases, leaving 15 bases between the germline ends. The CDR3 DNA reads TGTGCCAGCAGTGGCGACGCCCTCGAGGGCTACACCTTC. Its translation: CASSGDALEGYTF.

This chain joins TRBV7-9 and TRBJ2-4; D perhaps matches TRBD2 (5 bases). Germline CDR1 and CDR2: SEHNR and FQNEAQ (reference sequence). This CDR3 region has 14 residues. V lost 2 bases and J 9 bases, leaving 14 bases between the germline ends. The CDR3 loop is CASSLLGEGSIQYF. The DNA of the CDR3 is TGTGCCAGCAGCTTACTGGGTGAGGGAAGCATTCAGTACTTC.

This rearrangement joins TRBV6-2 or TRBV6-3 to TRBJ1-5; D gene ambiguous. In germline, CDR1 is MNHEY, CDR2 SVGEGT. This CDR3 is 12 amino acids long. With 7 bases removed from V and 0 bases from J, the gap between germline ends came to 4 bases. CDR3 in amino acids: CASITSNQPQHF. CDR3 coding DNA: TGTGCCAGCATTACTAGCAATCAGCCCCAGCATTTT.

The CDR3 region has the DNA TGTGCCAGCAGGGAGCGGGGGAGCACAGATACGCAGTATTTT. Its translation: CASRERGSTDTQYF. This chain links TRBV2 with TRBJ2-3; 8 nucleotides agree with TRBD2. CDR1 and CDR2 (germline): SNHLY, FYNNEI. The CDR3 totals 14 residues. Trimming cost V 6 bases and J 0 bases; bases outside gene matches: 2. Using reference TRBV2 and TRBJ2-3 for the parts outside the CDR3, the full variable domain is EPEVTQTPSHQVTQMGQEVILRCVPISNHLYFYWYRQILGQKVEFLVSFYNNEISEKSEIFDDQFSVERPDGSNFTLKIRSTKLEDSAMYFCASRERGSTDTQYFGPGTRLTVL.

This chain joins TRBV6-1 and TRBJ2-7; 11 nucleotides match TRBD1. The germline CDR1 and CDR2 sequences are MNHNS and SASEGT. The CDR3 sequence is 18 residues long. V lost 5 bases to trimming and J lost 4 bases; unmatched junction nucleotides: 16. Here the CDR3 DNA reads TGTGCCAGCAGTCATAGGACAGGGGGCAGATTGGTCATTTACGAGCAGTACTTC. Translated, it gives CASSHRTGGRLVIYEQYF.

The genes are TRBV3-1 and TRBJ2-7; D not certain. This CDR3 contains 12 residues. V lost 11 bases to trimming and J lost 3 bases, with 14 bases between them. CDR1 is LGHDT and CDR2 is YNNKEL in the germline V gene (reference sequence). This CDR3 reads CAWSVRGYEQYF. CDR3 bases: TGTGCCTGGAGTGTACGCGGCTACGAGCAGTACTTC.

The chain combines TRBV7-9 with TRBJ2-5; tentatively, D is TRBD2 (6 bases). The germline V and J ends were trimmed by 3 bases and 3 bases, with 14 bases remaining between them. Germline values: CDR1 SEHNR, CDR2 FQNEAQ (reference sequence). The CDR3 extends over 15 amino acids. The CDR3 DNA reads TGTGCCAGCAGCTTTGAGGGCGGGGTGGAAGAGACCCAGTACTTC. It is translated as CASSFEGGVEETQYF.

The V and J genes are TRBV11-1 and TRBJ1-2, with D unclear. The V gene's germline CDR1 is SGHAT and CDR2 FQDESV (reference sequence). The V and J ends lost 5 bases and 4 bases respectively, with 20 bases between them. This CDR3 is built from 16 residues. The CDR3 DNA reads as TGTGCCAGCAGCCCGACGAACCCTGTTTCACCCTATGGCTACACCTTC. It is translated as CASSPTNPVSPYGYTF.

This sequence joins TRBV20-1 and TRBJ2-1, with 7 bases aligning to TRBD1. J was trimmed by 12 bases and V by 6 bases; bases with no gene match: 8. The CDR3 totals 11 residues. Germline V gives CDR1 DFQATT, CDR2 SNEGSKA (reference sequence). The CDR3 is CSAPGGMVQFF. The CDR3 DNA sequence: TGCAGTGCCCCAGGGGGAATGGTGCAGTTCTTC.

The chain employs TRBV7-2 and TRBJ1-5, with 8 bases fitting TRBD1. The ends lost 5 bases at V and 7 bases at J; junction bases unmatched: 19. Per the germline V gene, CDR1 is SGHTA and CDR2 is FQGNSA. The CDR3 has 18 amino acids. The CDR3 nucleotides are TGTGCCAGCAGCAAGAACGGTTGGTCAGGGGGCGGACGACAGCCCCAGCATTTT. The encoded protein is CASSKNGWSGGGRQPQHF.

The rearrangement joins TRBV20-1 to TRBJ1-2, with D maybe TRBD1 (5 bases). The CDR3 runs 13 residues. Germline V gene data show CDR1 as DFQATT and CDR2 as SNEGSKA (reference sequence). V lost 4 bases and J lost 2, with 11 bases in between. In DNA, the CDR3 is TGCAGTGCTATGGGGCAGGCCAACTATGGCTACACCTTC. Its translation is CSAMGQANYGYTF.

The V call is TRBV6-6, the J call TRBJ1-2; 7 bases are shared with TRBD1. Germline CDR1 MNHNY, CDR2 SVGAGI (reference sequence). V lost 6 bases and J lost 1; bases outside the gene matches: 8. This CDR3 is built from 15 residues. CDR3 in DNA: TGTGCCAGCAGGCGACAGGGAGTCCTTAACTATGGCTACACCTTC. It specifies CASRRQGVLNYGYTF.

J is TRBJ1-1 and V is TRBV12-3 or TRBV12-4; D uncertain. CDR3 size: 12 residues. V was shortened by 7 bases and J by 6 bases, with 12 bases between the two germline ends. The CDR3 bases are TGTGCCAGCATGGAAAGCCCCCCTGAAGCTTTCTTT. Encoded protein: CASMESPPEAFF.

This clonotype has a single count. The CDR3 is CASSLKPGSSYEQYF. CDR3 bases: TGTGCCAGCAGTTTAAAGCCCGGCAGCTCCTACGAGCAGTACTTC. The chain is built from TRBV28 and TRBJ2-7; D is ambiguous. The CDR3 contains 15 residues. The ends were cut back, 2 bases at V and 0 bases at J, with 11 bases in the middle. Germline CDR1 reads MDHEN; CDR2 reads SYDVKM.

This chain uses TRBV29-1 with TRBJ1-2, with 8 positions matching TRBD1. Germline trimming cut 7 bases from V and 8 bases from J; bases unmatched to any gene: 9. Per the germline V gene, CDR1 is SQVTM and CDR2 is ANQGSEA. The CDR3 is 12 residues long. The CDR3 protein is CSDRTGMGGYTF. CDR3 bases: TGCAGCGACAGGACAGGGATGGGAGGCTACACCTTC.

The chain joins TRBV20-1 to TRBJ2-7, with D unresolved. V was shortened by 1 base and J by 2 bases, with 18 bases between the two germline ends. This CDR3 has 16 residues. The germline V gene encodes CDR1 DFQATT and CDR2 SNEGSKA (reference sequence). CDR3: CSARAIGPGRTYEQYF. The CDR3 nucleotides are TGCAGTGCTAGAGCCATTGGGCCAGGAAGGACCTACGAGCAGTACTTC.

The chain's CDR3 is CSGTSGETQYF. CDR3 sequence (DNA): TGCAGTGGTACAAGCGGGGAGACCCAGTACTTC. The rearrangement joins TRBV20-1 to TRBJ2-5; a weak D match, TRBD2 (6 bases). Per germline, CDR1 DFQATT and CDR2 SNEGSKA (reference sequence). The ends were cut back, 7 bases at V and 5 bases at J, with 11 bases in the middle. CDR3 length equals 11 residues.

This chain links TRBV27 with TRBJ2-7; no reliable D call. The CDR3 covers 13 residues. The germline V gene encodes CDR1 MNHEY and CDR2 SMNVEV (reference sequence). With 2 bases removed from V and 5 bases from J, the gap between germline ends came to 10 bases. The CDR3 is CASSLTVFHEQYF. CDR3 nucleotides: TGTGCCAGCAGTTTAACAGTTTTCCACGAGCAGTACTTC.

The chain has TRBV12-5 and TRBJ1-1, with D maybe TRBD1 (5 bases). The V gene lost 3 bases and the J gene lost 3 bases, with 14 bases spanning the gap. The CDR3 totals 15 residues. Germline V gives CDR1 LGHNT, CDR2 FRNRAP. The CDR3 bases are TGTGCTAGTGGTTTAAATCCGGGACGGGACACTGAAGCTTTCTTT. It specifies CASGLNPGRDTEAFF.

The rearrangement joins TRBV29-1 to TRBJ2-5, with D hard to call. The CDR3 runs to 11 residues. In germline, CDR1 is SQVTM, CDR2 ANQGSEA. Deletions cut 7 bases from V and 7 bases from J, with 13 bases between. CDR3 bases: TGCAGCGCGGAACGAGCTGTGACCCAGTACTTC. It codes for CSAERAVTQYF. The full variable domain, completed using reference TRBV29-1 and TRBJ2-5, is SAVISQKPSRDICQRGTSLTIQCQVDSQVTMMFWYRQQPGQSLTLIATANQGSEATYESGFVIDKFPISRPNLTFSTLTVSNMSPEDSSIYLCSAERAVTQYFGPGTRLLVL.

J is TRBJ2-1 and V is TRBV29-1; D gene ambiguous. The CDR3 has 13 amino acids. The V and J ends lost 1 base and 6 bases respectively, with 10 bases between them. The germline gives CDR1 SQVTM, CDR2 ANQGSEA. Here the CDR3 reads CSVEGVTLNEQFF. The CDR3 nucleotides are TGCAGCGTTGAAGGGGTGACACTCAATGAGCAGTTCTTC.

This clonotype was counted a few times. This rearrangement joins TRBV5-5 to TRBJ2-7; D gene ambiguous. Germline CDR1 is SGHKS and CDR2 is YYEKEE (reference sequence). The CDR3 is made up of 13 amino acids. V lost 4 bases and J lost 3, with 11 bases in between. The CDR3 spells CASSPLPLYEQYF. Written as DNA, the CDR3 is TGTGCCAGCAGCCCCCTCCCCCTCTACGAGCAGTACTTC. The whole variable domain, remainder taken from reference TRBV5-5 and TRBJ2-7, is DAGVTQSPTHLIKTRGQQVTLRCSPISGHKSVSWYQQVLGQGPQFIFQYYEKEERGRGNFPDRFSARQFPNYSSELNVNALLLGDSALYLCASSPLPLYEQYFGPGTRLTVT.

The V gene is TRBV7-8, the J gene TRBJ1-4; D unresolved. Germline V CDR1 and CDR2: SGHVS, FQNEAQ. V lost 5 bases to trimming and J lost 6 bases, with 16 bases between them. The CDR3 spans 15 residues. The CDR3: CASSLLLGRDEKLFF. The CDR3 DNA follows: TGTGCCAGCAGCCTCCTCTTAGGGCGTGATGAAAAACTGTTTTTT. Combining the CDR3 with reference TRBV7-8 and TRBJ1-4 gives the whole variable domain GAGVSQSPRYKVAKRGQDVALRCDPISGHVSLFWYQQALGQGPEFLTYFQNEAQLDKSGLPSDRFFAERPEGSVSTLKIQRTQQEDSAVYLCASSLLLGRDEKLFFGSGTQLSVL.

This chain joins TRBV20-1 and TRBJ2-3; 9 nucleotides align to TRBD1. CDR3 size: 13 residues. With V trimmed by 7 bases and J by 4 bases, 6 bases remained unmatched. From germline, CDR1 is DFQATT and CDR2 SNEGSKA (reference sequence). The CDR3 DNA follows: TGCAGTGTCGGGACAGGGCTTTCAGATACGCAGTATTTT. As protein: CSVGTGLSDTQYF.